This TCR beta chain stems from a study of T cells in tumors after PD-1 blockade. Study details: Patients had no prior checkpoint blockade, systemic immunosuppressants, or anti-cancer therapy within 4 weeks.

General observations from the study: Some novel exhausted tumor clones appeared in pre-treatment blood, suggesting peripheral recruitment.

A note on this clone: Its antigen remains unidentified.

CDR1 and CDR2 from the germline V gene are SGHRS and YFSETQ. This CDR3 comprises 14 residues. Trimming removed 4 bases from V and 4 bases from J; junction bases left unmatched: 7. Sequencing used immunoSEQ multiplex PCR; TCRdb keeps in-frame clones, though not all of them. The sample holds 45,000 to 60,000 clones; about four fifths are singletons and the top ten take approximately 15%. Input was roughly 616 ng to 6,500 ng of genomic DNA from tumor or blood. The rearrangement uses TRBV5-1 and TRBJ1-1; 7 bases line up with TRBD1. Material: PBMCs, obtained before anti-PD-1 treatment. The clonotype comes from a human donor with basal cell carcinoma. CDR3 sequence (DNA): TGCGCCAGCAGCGCCGACAGGGTGGGCACTGAAGCTTTCTTT. This translates into CASSADRVGTEAFF.